The sequence of this T cell receptor beta chain was determined in a study of T cells after posttransplantation cyclophosphamide. Clones were sequenced by immunoSEQ multiplex PCR, and TCRdb holds only the in-frame ones, with some missing. The sample contains some 38,000 clones, none of them singletons. This clone came up many times. This receptor was identified in a man aged 50-60 years in good health, CMV-negative, and a related stem cell transplant donor. Sequencing was done on a sample of PBMCs.

The CDR3 is CASSGVAGGQGTDTQYF. CDR3 coding DNA: TGTGCCAGTAGTGGGGTAGCGGGGGGGCAGGGCACAGATACGCAGTATTTT. The gene calls are TRBV19 and TRBJ2-3; TRBD2 agrees at 11 bases. Trimming took 5 bases from V and 1 from J; bases not matched to a gene: 8. Germline CDR1 is LNHDA and CDR2 is SQIVND (reference sequence). The CDR3 length is 17 residues.